The sequence of this T cell receptor (beta chain) was determined in a study of response to subunit inactivated influenza vaccine. In TCRdb, the RT-PCR reads were re-called with MiXCR into one record per CDR3 protein. The sample has about 700,000 distinct CDR3 sequences, about 15% seen once. In this sample, this clonotype turned up a few times. Its antigen is not known. Germline assignment: CDR1 SNHLY and CDR2 FYNNEI. V lost 6 bases, J lost 6 bases, and 14 bases lay in between. The CDR3 covers 14 residues. Study-wide points: Each seasonal influenza vaccination, the authors suggested, recruits few new T cells.

The V call is TRBV2, the J call TRBJ2-2; possibly TRBD1 for D (6 bases). The sequence came from a man aged 50-59 years who received an inactivated influenza vaccine. The sequencing here drew on PBMCs from blood, taken less than 15 days before vaccination. In DNA form, the CDR3 reads TGTGCCAGCAGCCACAGGGTTCGGGCCGGGGAGCTGTTTTTT. Its translation is CASSHRVRAGELFF.